This T cell receptor beta chain was documented in a study of T cells after yellow fever vaccination. The study's findings and limits: Overlap between CD4 and CD8 compartments was detected for a small share of clonotypes. Abundant clonotypes (contaminants from the bulk population) could be present in FACS-sorted repertoires.

CDR1 is SEHNR and CDR2 is FQNEAQ in the germline V gene (reference sequence). V was clipped by 2 bases and J by 8 bases, with 12 bases between them. This CDR3 spans 13 amino acids. Only a few counts were recorded for this clonotype. The antigen is undetermined. TCR cDNA was made by 5'RACE template switching, adding a universal primer site and UMIs. In TCRdb, the 5' RACE reads were re-called with MiXCR into one record per CDR3 protein. This sample has about 260,000 distinct CDR3 sequences; about 5.2% occur once, and the top ten carry 3% to 4%. The receptor comes from a man younger than 35 who received the YFV17D yellow fever vaccine. The specimen comprised CD4+ T cells sorted from PBMCs, sampled on the day of the yellow fever booster vaccination. This chain connects TRBV7-9 to TRBJ1-2; no clear D gene. CDR3 amino acids: CASSLRDNRGYTF. As DNA, the CDR3 is TGTGCCAGCAGCTTACGCGACAATCGGGGCTACACCTTC.